The 2 T cell receptor beta chains given below trace back to one sample, sequenced in a study of identical twins. TCRdb passed the 5' RACE reads through MiXCR, listing each CDR3 protein once. Of around 530,000 distinct CDR3 sequences listed, roughly 15% are singletons. These data also formed part of another study, on yellow fever vaccine responses in identical twins.

What was sequenced was CD4+ T cells sorted from blood. These receptor sequences come from a woman between 18 and 29 years old in good health.

The V gene is TRBV20-1, the J gene TRBJ2-1; D possibly corresponds to TRBD2 (5 bases). This CDR3 contains 18 residues. Germline loops: CDR1 DFQATT, CDR2 SNEGSKA (reference sequence). V shed 1 base and J shed 0 bases, with 19 bases lying between them. CDR3 residues: CSARGSGRRDRSYNEQFF. The DNA of the CDR3 is TGCAGTGCTAGAGGGTCGGGGAGACGGGATCGCTCCTACAATGAGCAGTTCTTC.

The gene calls are TRBV11-2 and TRBJ2-7; 9 nucleotides match TRBD2. CDR1 and CDR2 from the germline V gene are SGHAT and FQNNGV. J gave up 0 bases and V 5 bases, and 8 bases lay outside the gene matches. This CDR3 contains 16 residues. CDR3 sequence (DNA): TGTGCCAGCAGCAACCCCGGGACTAGCAACTCCTACGAGCAGTACTTC. It specifies CASSNPGTSNSYEQYF. The full variable domain, with the rest looked up from reference TRBV11-2 and TRBJ2-7, is EAGVAQSPRYKIIEKRQSVAFWCNPISGHATLYWYQQILGQGPKLLIQFQNNGVVDDSQLPKDRFSAERLKGVDSTLKIQPAKLEDSAVYLCASSNPGTSNSYEQYFGPGTRLTVT.